Each of the 21 T cell receptor beta chains below was sequenced from the same sample in a study of control samples from healthy donors and cancer patients. Libraries were prepared by immunoSEQ multiplex PCR; TCRdb keeps only in-frame clonotypes and omits some of them. This table holds roughly 130,000 clones, 90% found once. The sample was blood. The receptors originated from a man between 18 and 29 years old in good health.

The rearrangement joins TRBV11-2 to TRBJ1-6; 9 bases line up with TRBD1. The V segment lost 5 bases and the J segment 8 bases; nucleotides outside the gene matches: 10. The CDR3 spans 16 residues. Per germline, CDR1 SGHAT and CDR2 FQNNGV. The CDR3 spells CASSPWTGVVDSPLHF. CDR3 DNA: TGTGCCAGCAGCCCTTGGACAGGGGTGGTGGATTCACCCCTCCACTTT.

The rearrangement uses TRBV6-2 or TRBV6-3 and TRBJ2-1, with TRBD2 as a possible D gene (6 bases). CDR1 MNHEY and CDR2 SVGEGT come from the germline V gene. V was clipped by 2 bases and J by 7 bases, with 12 bases between them. This CDR3 has 14 amino acids. The CDR3 bases are TGTGCCAGCAGTTACGTCGGAGGGCCGAATGAGCAGTTCTTC. Translation: CASSYVGGPNEQFF.

This clone was seen once. CDR3 residues: CASARGDTQYF. The CDR3 DNA reads TGTGCCAGCGCCAGAGGGGATACGCAGTATTTT. The chain has TRBV6-5 and TRBJ2-3; D may be TRBD2 (5 bases). V was pared by 8 bases and J by 6 bases, with 9 bases between. The CDR3 runs to 11 residues. Looked up from germline, CDR1 is MNHEY and CDR2 is SVGAGI.

The chain links TRBV10-3 to TRBJ1-1, with 7 bases fitting TRBD1. The ends lost 5 bases at V and 6 bases at J; junction bases unmatched: 15. Germline lookup yields CDR1 ENHRY and CDR2 SYGVKD. The CDR3 has 16 residues. CDR3 nucleotide sequence: TGTGCCATCAGTAAAAAACACTTAGGGGGCGAGGCTGAAGCTTTCTTT. It is translated as CAISKKHLGGEAEAFF.

The chain carries TRBV18 and TRBJ1-3, with D perhaps TRBD1 (6 bases). This CDR3 comprises 14 residues. Germline V gives CDR1 KGHSH, CDR2 LQKENI. Trimming pared 6 bases from V and 2 bases from J, leaving 11 bases between. This chain's CDR3 is CASSSGQPGNTIYF. The CDR3 DNA follows: TGTGCCAGCTCGTCGGGACAACCTGGAAACACCATATATTTT.

The chain uses TRBV27 and TRBJ2-2, with TRBD2 matching 7 bases. Germline V gives CDR1 MNHEY, CDR2 SMNVEV (reference sequence). J gave up 6 bases and V 3 bases, and 1 base lay outside the gene matches. This CDR3 has 13 residues. The CDR3 protein is CASSFSGAGELFF. Here the CDR3 DNA reads TGTGCCAGCAGTTTCAGCGGGGCCGGGGAGCTGTTTTTT.

V usage is TRBV6-2 or TRBV6-3 and J usage is TRBJ2-1; D perhaps matches TRBD2 (6 bases). The CDR3 extends over 15 amino acids. V was shortened by 2 bases and J by 2 bases, with 10 bases between the two germline ends. CDR1 and CDR2 (germline): MNHEY, SVGEGT. The CDR3 loop is CASSYRGGTYNEQFF. As DNA, the CDR3 is TGTGCCAGCAGTTACCGTGGAGGGACCTACAATGAGCAGTTCTTC.

V usage is TRBV24-1 and J usage is TRBJ1-1; TRBD1 might be the D (5 bases). V lost 4 bases to trimming and J lost 3 bases, with 11 bases between them. Germline V gene data show CDR1 as KGHDR and CDR2 as SFDVKD. CDR3 length equals 14 residues. The CDR3 sequence is CATSDGGTDTEAFF. The CDR3 bases are TGTGCCACCAGTGACGGGGGAACCGACACTGAAGCTTTCTTT.

J is TRBJ1-3 and V is TRBV5-1; TRBD1 might be the D (6 bases). CDR3 length: 16 residues. The germline V gene encodes CDR1 SGHRS and CDR2 YFSETQ. Trimming took off 2 bases at V and 2 bases at J, with 14 bases between the two ends. The CDR3 region has the DNA TGCGCCAGCAGCTTTGGGGGGGCGATCGCTGGAAACACCATATATTTT. This encodes CASSFGGAIAGNTIYF.

This chain uses TRBV3-1 (or the pseudogene TRBV3-2) with TRBJ1-2, with 7 nucleotides matching TRBD1. The CDR3 has 13 amino acids. The germline V gene encodes CDR1 LGHDT and CDR2 YNNKEL (reference sequence). Losses at the gene ends were 4 bases for V and 7 bases for J; bases not matched to a gene: 6. CDR3 sequence reads: CASSPLTGFGYTF. The CDR3 DNA is TGTGCCAGCAGCCCATTGACAGGGTTTGGCTACACCTTC.

This rearrangement joins TRBV7-2 to TRBJ1-1; TRBD1 agrees at 7 bases. Germline CDR1 is SGHTA and CDR2 is FQGNSA. Trimming at V came to 5 bases and at J to 0 bases, leaving 9 bases not matched to a gene. This CDR3 has 16 residues. This CDR3 is CASSDRIGGLNTEAFF. Here the CDR3 DNA reads TGTGCCAGCAGCGATCGAATAGGGGGCCTGAACACTGAAGCTTTCTTT.

This chain links TRBV3-1 (or the pseudogene TRBV3-2) with TRBJ1-3, with 7 bases fitting TRBD1. Unmatched junction bases numbered 9, after V lost 2 bases and J lost 2 bases. The CDR3 runs to 17 residues. Germline assignment: CDR1 LGHDT and CDR2 YNNKEL (reference sequence). The CDR3 coding sequence is TGTGCCAGCAGCCAACTTGCGGGACAGAACACTGGAAACACCATATATTTT. Its translation is CASSQLAGQNTGNTIYF.

The rearrangement links TRBV14 to TRBJ1-4; 9 bases line up with TRBD1. The CDR3 spans 15 residues. Germline V gene lookup returns CDR1 SGHDN and CDR2 FVKESK. V dropped 1 base and J dropped 8; count of bases not matched to a gene: 5. The CDR3 protein is CASSQGTGVREKLFF. In nucleotides, the CDR3 is TGTGCCAGCAGCCAAGGGACAGGGGTTCGGGAAAAACTGTTTTTT.

CDR3 DNA sequence: TGTGCCAGCAGCTTAAATACAGGGGCGGGGACAGATACGCAGTATTTT. Amino acid sequence: CASSLNTGAGTDTQYF. V and J are TRBV7-3 and TRBJ2-3; a possible D gene is TRBD1 (7 bases). Trimming removed 1 base at V and 3 bases at J, with 14 bases between. The CDR3 is 16 amino acids. Germline lookup yields CDR1 SGHTA and CDR2 FQGTGA.

The rearrangement joins TRBV13 to TRBJ2-7; TRBD1 agrees at 10 bases. Germline CDR1 reads PRHDT; CDR2 reads FYEKMQ (reference sequence). This CDR3 contains 13 residues. V dropped 5 bases and J dropped 5; count of bases not matched to a gene: 3. The CDR3 sequence: CASSAGTGDEQYF. Written as DNA, the CDR3 is TGTGCCAGCAGCGCCGGGACAGGGGACGAGCAGTACTTC.

The chain is built from TRBV28 and TRBJ1-1; 7 nucleotides agree with TRBD1. Losses at the gene ends were 5 bases for V and 8 bases for J; bases not matched to a gene: 5. CDR1 and CDR2 (germline): MDHEN, SYDVKM. The CDR3 spans 12 residues. CDR3 region: CASSGDRVEAFF. CDR3 nucleotides: TGTGCCAGCAGTGGCGACAGGGTAGAAGCTTTCTTT.

CDR3 DNA: TGTGCCAGCAGCTCCCCCGGGACAGGGAGTTACGAGCAGTACTTC. Protein product: CASSSPGTGSYEQYF. V is TRBV7-9 and J is TRBJ2-7; 9 bases map to TRBD1. V gave up 4 bases and J gave up 4 bases; unmatched junction bases: 8. Germline values: CDR1 SEHNR, CDR2 FQNEAQ (reference sequence). This CDR3 region has 15 residues.

The CDR3 protein is CASSDPGPLSGNTIYF. The CDR3 coding sequence is TGTGCCAGCAGTGACCCAGGGCCCCTCTCTGGAAACACCATATATTTT. The chain links TRBV25-1 to TRBJ1-3, with TRBD1 as a possible D gene (5 bases). Trimming cost V 3 bases and J 0 bases, with 12 bases left between them. In germline, CDR1 is MGHDK, CDR2 SYGVNS. The CDR3 is made up of 16 amino acids.

This clone was found once. The rearrangement links TRBV3-1 (or the pseudogene TRBV3-2) to TRBJ2-3; 8 positions match TRBD2. The CDR3 has 16 amino acids. The J segment lost 5 bases and the V segment lost 0 bases, leaving 7 bases of the junction unmatched. Germline CDR1 is LGHDT and CDR2 is YNNKEL (reference sequence). This CDR3 is CASSQDVGRAIDTQYF. CDR3 nucleotides: TGTGCCAGCAGCCAAGATGTCGGGAGGGCCATAGATACGCAGTATTTT.

This chain links TRBV5-8 with TRBJ1-1, with TRBD1 matching over 10 bases. The junction had 13 bases not matched to a gene; V was cut back by 1 base and J by 4 bases. The CDR3 covers 18 residues. From germline, CDR1 is SGHTS and CDR2 YDEGEE. The CDR3 protein is CASSLTRQGAFSGTEAFF. DNA of the CDR3: TGTGCCAGCAGCTTGACACGACAGGGGGCCTTTAGTGGCACTGAAGCTTTCTTT.

The V call is TRBV27, the J call TRBJ2-1; TRBD2 matches 7 bases. V lost 3 bases to trimming and J lost 0 bases; unmatched junction nucleotides: 17. The CDR3 loop spans 20 amino acids. Germline loops: CDR1 MNHEY, CDR2 SMNVEV (reference sequence). This chain's CDR3 is CASSFLQWGGSGGSYNEQFF. In DNA, the CDR3 is TGTGCCAGCAGTTTCCTCCAATGGGGTGGGTCGGGGGGCTCCTACAATGAGCAGTTCTTC.